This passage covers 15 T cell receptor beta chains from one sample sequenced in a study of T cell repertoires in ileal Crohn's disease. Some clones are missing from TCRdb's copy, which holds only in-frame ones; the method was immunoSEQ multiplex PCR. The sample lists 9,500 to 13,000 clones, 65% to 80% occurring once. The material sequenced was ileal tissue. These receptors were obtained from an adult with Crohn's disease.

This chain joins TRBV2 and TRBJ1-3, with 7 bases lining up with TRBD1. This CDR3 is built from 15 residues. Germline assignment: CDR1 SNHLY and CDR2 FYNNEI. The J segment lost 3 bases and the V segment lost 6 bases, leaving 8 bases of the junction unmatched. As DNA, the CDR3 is TGTGCCAGCAGGAGTACAGGGGTAGTTGGAAACACCATATATTTT. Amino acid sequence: CASRSTGVVGNTIYF.

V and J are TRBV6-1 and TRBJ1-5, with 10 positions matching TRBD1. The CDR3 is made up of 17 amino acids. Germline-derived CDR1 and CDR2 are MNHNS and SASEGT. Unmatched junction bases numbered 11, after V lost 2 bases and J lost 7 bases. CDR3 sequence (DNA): TGTGCCAGCAGTGAATGGTTTAGTGGGACAGGGGTCCAGCCCCAGCATTTT. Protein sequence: CASSEWFSGTGVQPQHF.

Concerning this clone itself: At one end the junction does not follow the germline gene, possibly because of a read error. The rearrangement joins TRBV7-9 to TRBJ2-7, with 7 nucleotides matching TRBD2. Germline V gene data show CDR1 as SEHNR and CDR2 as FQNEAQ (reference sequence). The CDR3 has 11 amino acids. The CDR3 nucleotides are TGCCGAGCGGGGAGTTGGCACGAGCAGTACTTC. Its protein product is CRAGSWHEQYF.

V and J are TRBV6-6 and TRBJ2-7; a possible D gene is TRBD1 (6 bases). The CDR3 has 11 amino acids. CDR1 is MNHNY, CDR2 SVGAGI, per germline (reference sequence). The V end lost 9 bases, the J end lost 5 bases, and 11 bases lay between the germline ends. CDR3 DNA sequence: TGTGCCAGTGGACAGTCCAACGAGCAGTACTTC. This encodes CASGQSNEQYF.

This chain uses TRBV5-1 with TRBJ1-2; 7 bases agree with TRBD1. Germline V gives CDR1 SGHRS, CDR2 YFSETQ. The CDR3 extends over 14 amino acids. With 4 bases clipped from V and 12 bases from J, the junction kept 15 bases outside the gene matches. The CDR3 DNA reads TGCGCCAGCAGCGAACAAGGGGGCGGGAATAGCCACACCTTC. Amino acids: CASSEQGGGNSHTF.

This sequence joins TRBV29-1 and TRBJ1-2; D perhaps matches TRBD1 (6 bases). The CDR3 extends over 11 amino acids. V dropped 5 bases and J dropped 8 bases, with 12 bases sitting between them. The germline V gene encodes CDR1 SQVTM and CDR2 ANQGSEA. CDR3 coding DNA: TGCAGCGTTCTCTCAGGGGAAGGCTACACCTTC. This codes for CSVLSGEGYTF.

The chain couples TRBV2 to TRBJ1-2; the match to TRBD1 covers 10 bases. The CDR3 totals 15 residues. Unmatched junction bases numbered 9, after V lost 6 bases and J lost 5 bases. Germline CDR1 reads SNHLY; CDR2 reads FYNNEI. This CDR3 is CASRAFGTGEYGYTF. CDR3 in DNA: TGTGCCAGCAGGGCGTTTGGGACAGGGGAATATGGCTACACCTTC.

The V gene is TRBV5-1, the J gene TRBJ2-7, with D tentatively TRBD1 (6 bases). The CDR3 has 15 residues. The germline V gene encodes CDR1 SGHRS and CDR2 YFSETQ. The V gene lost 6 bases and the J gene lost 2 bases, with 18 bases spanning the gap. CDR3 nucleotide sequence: TGCGCCAGCACCCCTGAGGCAGGGGTTCCCTACGAGCAGTACTTC. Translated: CASTPEAGVPYEQYF.

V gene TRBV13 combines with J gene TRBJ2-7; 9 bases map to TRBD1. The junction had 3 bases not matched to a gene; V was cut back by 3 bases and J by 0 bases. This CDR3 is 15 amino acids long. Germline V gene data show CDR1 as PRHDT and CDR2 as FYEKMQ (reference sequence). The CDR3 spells CASSFGTGTSYEQYF. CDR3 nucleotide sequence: TGTGCCAGCAGCTTTGGGACAGGGACCTCCTACGAGCAGTACTTC.

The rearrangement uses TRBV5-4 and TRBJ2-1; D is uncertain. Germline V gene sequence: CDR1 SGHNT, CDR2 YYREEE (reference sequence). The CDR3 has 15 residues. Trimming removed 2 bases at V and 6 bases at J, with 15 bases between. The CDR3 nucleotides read TGTGCCAGCAGCTTAGGCTCATCGAGAGGCAATGAGCAGTTCTTC. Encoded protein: CASSLGSSRGNEQFF.

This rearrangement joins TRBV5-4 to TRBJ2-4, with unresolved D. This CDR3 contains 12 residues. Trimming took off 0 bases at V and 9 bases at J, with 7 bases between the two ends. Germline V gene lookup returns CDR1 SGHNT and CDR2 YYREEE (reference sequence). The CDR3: CASSLGSGIQYF. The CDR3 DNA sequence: TGTGCCAGCAGCTTGGGCTCGGGCATTCAGTACTTC.

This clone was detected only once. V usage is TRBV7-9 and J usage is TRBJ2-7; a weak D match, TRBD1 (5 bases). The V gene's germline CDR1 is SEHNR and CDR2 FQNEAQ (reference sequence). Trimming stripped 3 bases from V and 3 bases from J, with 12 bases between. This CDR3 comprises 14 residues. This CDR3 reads CASSFGQGFYEQYF. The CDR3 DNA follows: TGTGCCAGCAGCTTTGGGCAGGGATTCTACGAGCAGTACTTC.

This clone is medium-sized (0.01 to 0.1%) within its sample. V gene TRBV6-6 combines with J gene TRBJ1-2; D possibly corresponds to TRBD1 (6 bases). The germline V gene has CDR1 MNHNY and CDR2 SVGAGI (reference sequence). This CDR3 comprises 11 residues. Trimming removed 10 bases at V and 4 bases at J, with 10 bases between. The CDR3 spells CATSDSYGYTF. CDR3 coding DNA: TGTGCCACCTCGGACAGCTATGGCTACACCTTC.

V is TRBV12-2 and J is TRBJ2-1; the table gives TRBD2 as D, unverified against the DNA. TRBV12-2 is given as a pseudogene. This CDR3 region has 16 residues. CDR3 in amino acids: CASRLAGLVAHNEQFF. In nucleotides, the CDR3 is TGTGCAAGTCGCTTAGCGGGACTAGTTGCCCACAATGAGCAGTTCTTC.

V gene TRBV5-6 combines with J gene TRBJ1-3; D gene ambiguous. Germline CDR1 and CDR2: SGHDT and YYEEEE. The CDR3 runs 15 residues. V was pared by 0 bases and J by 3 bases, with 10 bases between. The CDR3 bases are TGTGCCAGCAGCTTGGGTTTTACGGGTGGAAACACCATATATTTT. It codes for CASSLGFTGGNTIYF.